The clone carrying this T cell receptor (beta chain) was counted ten times or more. This entry belongs to a study of early T cells in non-severe SARS-CoV-2 infection. MiXCR was run by TCRdb on the 5' RACE reads, yielding one entry per CDR3 protein. Of about 75,000 distinct CDR3 sequences in the sample, around 11% were seen once. The CDR3 contains 17 residues. Germline V gene sequence: CDR1 SGDLS, CDR2 YYNGEE. Trimming removed 0 bases at V and 3 bases at J, with 18 bases between. The sequences come from whole blood, collected at baseline. The receptor comes from an adult who was a healthcare worker with PCR-confirmed SARS-CoV-2 infection or an uninfected control (not recorded which). V usage is TRBV9 and J usage is TRBJ1-1, with TRBD1 as a possible D gene (6 bases). The CDR3 DNA reads TGTGCCAGCAGCGTAGACCCCCCCACAGGGCTGGACACTGAAGCTTTCTTT. This codes for CASSVDPPTGLDTEAFF. The full variable domain, completed using reference TRBV9 and TRBJ1-1, is DSGVTQTPKHLITATGQRVTLRCSPRSGDLSVYWYQQSLDQGLQFLIQYYNGEERAKGNILERFSAQQFPDLHSELNLSSLELGDSALYFCASSVDPPTGLDTEAFFGQGTRLTVV.